This T cell receptor beta chain appears in the sequencing data of a study of breast tumors, draining lymph nodes, adjacent tissues. Study observations and caveats: That most tumor T cells come from lymph nodes remained unproven. Data fit most tumor T cells coming from lymph node, expanding in tumor. Tumor TCR diversity was below lymph nodes but above nontumor tissue.

This clonotype was counted at least ten times. What it recognizes is unknown. The CDR3 end shows no conserved phenylalanine or tryptophan, and so a read error is likely. The CDR3 sequence is 14 residues long. The germline V and J ends were trimmed by 6 bases and 3 bases, with 15 bases remaining between them. Germline CDR1 SGHNT, CDR2 YENEEA. In TCRdb, the multiplex PCR reads were re-called with MiXCR into one record per CDR3 protein. There are approximately 90,000 distinct CDR3 sequences in the sample; around 28% occur only once, and over 6.5% lies in the top ten. Samples came from axillary lymph nodes draining the breast cancer.

Sequencing was carried out using axillary lymph node tissue. The J gene is TRBJ2-7, the V gene TRBV11-3, with D possibly being TRBD1 or TRBD2 (5 bases each). This clonotype originated in a female donor with breast cancer. Some clones in this sample may be carry-over from other donors' samples. CDR3 coding DNA: TGTGCCAGCAGTCCCTTGGGGACCAACTACGAGCAGTACCTC. It codes for CASSPLGTNYEQYL.